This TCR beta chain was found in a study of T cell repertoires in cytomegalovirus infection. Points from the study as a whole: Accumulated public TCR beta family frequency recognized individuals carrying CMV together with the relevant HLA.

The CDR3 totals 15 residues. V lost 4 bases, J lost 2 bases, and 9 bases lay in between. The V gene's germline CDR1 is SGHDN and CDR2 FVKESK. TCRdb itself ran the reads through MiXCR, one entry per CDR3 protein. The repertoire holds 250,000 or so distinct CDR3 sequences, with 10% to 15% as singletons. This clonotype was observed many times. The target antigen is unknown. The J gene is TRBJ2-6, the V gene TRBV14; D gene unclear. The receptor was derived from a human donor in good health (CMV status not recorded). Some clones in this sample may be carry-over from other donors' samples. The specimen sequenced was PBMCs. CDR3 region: CASSRGAAGANVLTF. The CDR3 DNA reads TGTGCCAGCAGCCGAGGCGCGGCTGGGGCCAACGTCCTGACTTTC.